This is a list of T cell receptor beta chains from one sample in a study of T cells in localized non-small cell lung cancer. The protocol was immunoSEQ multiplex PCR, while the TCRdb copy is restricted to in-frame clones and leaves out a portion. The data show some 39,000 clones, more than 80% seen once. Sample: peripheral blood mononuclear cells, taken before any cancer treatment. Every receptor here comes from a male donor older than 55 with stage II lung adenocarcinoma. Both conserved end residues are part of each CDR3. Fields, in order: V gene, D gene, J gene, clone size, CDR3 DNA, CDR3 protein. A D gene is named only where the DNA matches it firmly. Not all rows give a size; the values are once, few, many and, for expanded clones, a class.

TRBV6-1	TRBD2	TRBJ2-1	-	TGTGCCAGCAGTGTGACTAGCGGGAGTAAAAATGAGCAGTTCTTC	CASSVTSGSKNEQFF
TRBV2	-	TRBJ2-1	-	TGTGCCAGCGGAGGGGATGCCAATGAGCAGTTCTTC	CASGGDANEQFF
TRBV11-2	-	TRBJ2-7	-	TGTGCCAGCAGCTTAGCGTATAGTAGTACCTACGAGCAGTACTTC	CASSLAYSSTYEQYF
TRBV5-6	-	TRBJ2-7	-	TGTGCCAGCAGCCGAGGGAGCTACGAGCAGTACTTC	CASSRGSYEQYF
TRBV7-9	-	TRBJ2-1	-	TGTGCCAGCAGCTATACTAGGAACAATGAGCAGTTCTTC	CASSYTRNNEQFF
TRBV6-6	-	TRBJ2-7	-	TGTGCCAGCAGGGCATCCTACGAGCAGTACTTC	CASRASYEQYF
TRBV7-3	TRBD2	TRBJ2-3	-	TGTGCCAGCAGCTTAAGTGCTAGCGGGAGGGCAGATACGCAGTATTTT	CASSLSASGRADTQYF
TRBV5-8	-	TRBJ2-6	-	TGTGCCAGCAGCTTGTTCAGCTCTGGGGCCAACGTCCTGACTTTC	CASSLFSSGANVLTF
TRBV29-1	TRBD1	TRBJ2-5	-	TGCAGCGCTTTACCCGGGACAGCCAAAGAGACCCAGTACTTC	CSALPGTAKETQYF
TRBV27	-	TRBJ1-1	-	TGTGCCAGCAGTTCCTCCCCTGGTATTTGGGGCACTGAAGCTTTCTTT	CASSSSPGIWGTEAFF
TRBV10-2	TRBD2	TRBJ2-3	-	TGCGCCAGCAGTGAGTCTGCGAGCGGGGGGATGGATACGCAGTATTTT	CASSESASGGMDTQYF
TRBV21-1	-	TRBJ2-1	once	TGTGCCAGCAGCAAGGACTACACCCTCACCTACAATGAGCAGTTCTTC	CASSKDYTLTYNEQFF
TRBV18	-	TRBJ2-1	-	TGTGCCAGCTCACCAAGGAGGGAATCCTACAATGAGCAGTTCTTC	CASSPRRESYNEQFF
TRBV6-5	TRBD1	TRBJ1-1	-	TGTGCCAGCAAAAGACAGGGGTGGGACACTGAAGCTTTCTTT	CASKRQGWDTEAFF
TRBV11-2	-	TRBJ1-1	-	TGTGCCAGCACCCATAGGGGGGGAGAAGCTTTCTTT	CASTHRGGEAFF
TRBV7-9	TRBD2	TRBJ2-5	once	TGTGCCAGCAGCCGACTAGCGGGAGTAGAGACCCAGTACTTC	CASSRLAGVETQYF
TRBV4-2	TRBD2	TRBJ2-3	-	TGTGCCAGCAGCCATCCTGGGACTAGCGGGGGAGATACGCAGTATTTT	CASSHPGTSGGDTQYF
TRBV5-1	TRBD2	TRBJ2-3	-	TGCGCCAGCAGCTTCGGGACTAGCGGGAGAGATACGCAGTATTTT	CASSFGTSGRDTQYF
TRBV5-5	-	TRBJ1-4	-	TGTGCCAGCAGCTTGGGACAGGCGCTATTTAATGAAAAACTGTTTTTT	CASSLGQALFNEKLFF
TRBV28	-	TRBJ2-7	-	TGTGCCAGCAGCTCCCCCGACGTTTACGAGCAGTACTTC	CASSSPDVYEQYF
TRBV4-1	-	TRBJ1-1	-	TGCGCCAGCAGTCGCCAACCGGGATCCAGGGAGGAAGCTTTCTTT	CASSRQPGSREEAFF
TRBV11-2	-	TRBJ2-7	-	TGTGCCAGCAGCTTAGTGACGGGCCTAAACTACGAGCAGTACTTC	CASSLVTGLNYEQYF
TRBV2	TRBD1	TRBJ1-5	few	TGTGCCAGCAGTTGGGGGACAGGGGCAGGAGCTCAGCCCCAGCATTTT	CASSWGTGAGAQPQHF
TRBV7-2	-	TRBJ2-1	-	TGTGCCAGCAGGGCGCAGATCAGGAGTGAGCAGTTCTTC	CASRAQIRSEQFF
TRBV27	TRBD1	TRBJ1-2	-	TGTGCCAGCAGGAGAGCAGGGGGGTATGGCTACACCTTC	CASRRAGGYGYTF
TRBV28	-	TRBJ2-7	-	TGTGCCAGCTGCATCGGTCAGCTATCCTACGAGCAGTACTTC	CASCIGQLSYEQYF
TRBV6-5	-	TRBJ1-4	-	TGTGCCAGCAGTTACGACCTAACAGGGGAAAAACTGTTTTTT	CASSYDLTGEKLFF
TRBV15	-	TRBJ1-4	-	TGTGCCACCAGCAGAGATCGCTTAGCGGCAGGGGAAAAACTGTTTTTT	CATSRDRLAAGEKLFF
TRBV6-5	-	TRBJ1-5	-	TGTGCCAGCCGGGCCATAAATCGCAATCAGCCCCAGCATTTT	CASRAINRNQPQHF
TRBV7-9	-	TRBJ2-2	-	TGTGCCAGCAGCTTCCGGGGCCAAGGGACCGGGGAGCTGTTTTTT	CASSFRGQGTGELFF
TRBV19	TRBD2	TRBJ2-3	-	TGTGCCAGTAGTCCTGGACTAGCGGGAGTAGGAGATACGCAGTATTTT	CASSPGLAGVGDTQYF
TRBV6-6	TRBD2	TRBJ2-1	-	TGTGCCAGCGCCACCGGCGGGGGGAGCCGTGGTGAGCAGTTCTTC	CASATGGGSRGEQFF
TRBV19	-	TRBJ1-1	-	TGTGCCAGTACCCCTTGGGGGGACATGAACACTGAAGCTTTCTTT	CASTPWGDMNTEAFF
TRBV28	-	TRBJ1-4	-	TGTGCCAGCAGTTCCCTTCAACGGGGGGGGCGAGGAGAAAAACTGTTTTTT	CASSSLQRGGRGEKLFF
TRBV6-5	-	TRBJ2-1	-	TGTGCCAGCAGTTACTCACCGGTTTACAATGAGCAGTTCTTC	CASSYSPVYNEQFF
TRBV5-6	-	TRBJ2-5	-	TGTGCCAGCAGCTTGGTCCCGGAGACCCAGTACTTC	CASSLVPETQYF
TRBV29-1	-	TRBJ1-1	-	TGCAGCGTGACAGGTCAGAACACTGAAGCTTTCTTT	CSVTGQNTEAFF
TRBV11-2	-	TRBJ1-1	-	TGTGCCAGCAGTTATGAACAGGTTATGAACACTGAAGCTTTCTTT	CASSYEQVMNTEAFF
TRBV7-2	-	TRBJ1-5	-	TGTGCCAGCAGCCCCGGGACGAGCAATCAGCCCCAGCATTTT	CASSPGTSNQPQHF
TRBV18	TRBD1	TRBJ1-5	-	TGTGCCAGCTCACCGGCCAAGGGACAGGGAAAAAATCAGCCCCAGCATTTT	CASSPAKGQGKNQPQHF
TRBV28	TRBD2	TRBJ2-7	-	TGTGCCAGCAGTTACCCGGGAGGGCCGAGGGAGCAGTACTTC	CASSYPGGPREQYF
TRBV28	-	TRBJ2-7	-	TGTGCCAGCCTACAGCCTGGCTACGAGCAGTACTTC	CASLQPGYEQYF
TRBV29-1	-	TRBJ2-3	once	TGCAGCGTTGAAGGTGCAGATACGCAGTATTTT	CSVEGADTQYF
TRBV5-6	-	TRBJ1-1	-	TGTGCCAGCAGCTTTGGGTCCGCATTGGCTGAAGCTTTCTTT	CASSFGSALAEAFF
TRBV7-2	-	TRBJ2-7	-	TGTGCCAGCAGCACTACGCACTACCACTACGAGCAGTACTTC	CASSTTHYHYEQYF
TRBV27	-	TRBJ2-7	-	TGTGCCAGCAGTTTAAGAGGGGGACGGACCTACGAGCAGTACTTC	CASSLRGGRTYEQYF
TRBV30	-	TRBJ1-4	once	TGTGCCTATCAGACAGCCCATAATGAAAAACTGTTTTTT	CAYQTAHNEKLFF
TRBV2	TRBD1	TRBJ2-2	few	TGTGCCAGCGCCCAGGACAGGCCCGACGGGGAGCTGTTTTTT	CASAQDRPDGELFF
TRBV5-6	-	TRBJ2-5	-	TGTGCCAGCAGCTGGAGAGGCGGAGAGACCCAGTACTTC	CASSWRGGETQYF
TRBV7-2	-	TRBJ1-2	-	TGTGCCAGCAGCTCGGCAGGGTCGGGTCGGGGCTACACCTTC	CASSSAGSGRGYTF
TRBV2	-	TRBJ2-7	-	TGTGCCAGCAGTAAACGGATCTACGAGCAGTACTTC	CASSKRIYEQYF
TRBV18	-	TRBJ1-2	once	TGTGCCAGCTCTTCCGAACGGGCCACGAGGGGCTACACCTTC	CASSSERATRGYTF
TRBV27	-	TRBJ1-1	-	TGTGCCAGCAGTTTATCCACAGGGTTTAGGAACACTGAAGCTTTCTTT	CASSLSTGFRNTEAFF
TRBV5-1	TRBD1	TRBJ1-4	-	TGCGCCAGCAGCCCGGGACAGGGGAATGAAAAACTGTTTTTT	CASSPGQGNEKLFF
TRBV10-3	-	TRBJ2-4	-	TGTGCCATCAGTGAGTGGGGTGGGAAAAACATTCAGTACTTC	CAISEWGGKNIQYF
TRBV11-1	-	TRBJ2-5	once	TGTGCCAGCAGCCCGTCGGGGCAGGATCGGGAGACCCAGTACTTC	CASSPSGQDRETQYF
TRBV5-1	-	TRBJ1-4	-	TGCGCCAGCAGCTTGGCCCCGGGCAGGGTGGATGAAAAACTGTTTTTT	CASSLAPGRVDEKLFF
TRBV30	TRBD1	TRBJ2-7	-	TGTGCCTGGAGAAAGGGGGCGGTCCACGAGCAGTACTTC	CAWRKGAVHEQYF
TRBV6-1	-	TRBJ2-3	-	TGTGCCAGCAGAAGAACAGGGAACACAGATACGCAGTATTTT	CASRRTGNTDTQYF
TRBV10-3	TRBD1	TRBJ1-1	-	TGTGCCATCAGGAAGACAGGGATTACAGGCGCTGAAGCTTTCTTT	CAIRKTGITGAEAFF